The entry below describes one TCR beta chain. The table lists this clonotype with a few counts. Its antigen is unknown. There are no base qualities to consult, and no much larger clone falls within one base. This sample is part of a study of blood T cells in healthy people across ages (dated by TCRdb to about 2015). Concerning the study at large: Template switching captured roughly one uniquely barcoded TCR beta cDNA molecule per two T cells in model experiments. Donors of different ages were randomly distributed across sequencing lanes to avoid experimental bias. The donors were split into four age groups: young (average 16 years), middle-aged (39), aged (roughly 65) and long-lived (over 75). Using the same blood draw, the study looked at two additional independent replicas of 1 million unique cDNA reads for two donors, one aged 18 to 30 and the other aged 80 or older. Age-related changes in TCR beta repertoire diversity were measured in the study by deep sequencing normalized with unique cDNA molecular identifiers. Points the paper makes about the study in general: As age increased, observed TCR beta diversity per million T cells dropped in a roughly linear way, and a significant reduction was already evident by age around 41. Estimates of total diversity from one million sequenced T cells were regarded as lower bounds and underestimates. A strong correlation was found between observed TCR beta diversity and the percentage of naive T cells measured by flow cytometry. The long-lived group showed more naive CD4+ T cells, fewer expanded clones and increased TCR diversity than the aged group, suggesting age selection. Because the CMV infection status of the donors was unknown, age-related changes in expanded clonotypes may potentially have been confounded. Since profiling was done on bulk unsorted PBMCs, naive and antigen-experienced compartments could not be conclusively compared.

The germline V gene supplies CDR1 SGHVS and CDR2 FNYEAQ. V drops 1 base and J drops 5 bases, leaving 15 bases in between. Measured from the cysteine to the phenylalanine, the CDR3 is 16 residues long. Only the CDR3 part of the read is kept: 48 bases, read in frame from the first base. The donors were 40 or so Caucasian individuals from Russia, aged about 6 to 95 years, who were systemically healthy. Around 10 milliliters of peripheral blood were collected from each donor into EDTA-treated Vacutainer tubes. Ficoll-Paque density-gradient centrifugation was used to isolate PBMCs, with at least 6.5 million per sample. Trizol reagent was used to extract total RNA from the PBMCs, yielding at least 5 micrograms per sample. The percentages of naive CD45RAhigh/CD27high T cells were determined by flow cytometry on a PBMC aliquot from every donor. The library was made by 5' RACE. The run used an Illumina HiSeq 2500. The second PCR ran for about 6 to 12 cycles and used a J-beta primer mix along with a sample-barcoded 5' primer. Each TCR beta cDNA molecule received a unique molecular identifier from a template-switch 5' adaptor carrying 12 random nucleotides. Each sample yielded at least 2.5 million CDR3-containing paired-end reads. The Mint cDNA synthesis kit, primed by a TRBC-specific oligonucleotide, was used to synthesize first-strand cDNA from all RNA. Following uracil-DNA glycosylase treatment, all cDNA underwent a first 18-cycle PCR with the universal primers M1SS and BC2_uni_R. The authors' analysis ran thus. For normalization, 1 million high-quality reads were randomly selected from each sample, with every read carrying a distinct molecular identifier. Reads with shared molecular identifiers were discarded instead of being binned into consensus sequences. MiTCR, run with a Q25 quality threshold and the strictest error-elimination algorithm, handled CDR3 identification, clonotype clustering and error correction. A nonparametric unseen species model using Euler transformation provided a lower-bound estimate of total TCR beta diversity. TCRdb reanalyzed the raw reads on its own, using fastp at Q25 for trimming and MiXCR for clone calling, and kept in-frame beta chains. Rows are unified per CDR3 protein, each entry keeping the most common DNA and genes. Clone size and V and J calls follow TCRdb, not the original study. The sample includes more than 1 million distinct CDR3 sequences, with 45% observed a single time. The ten largest clonotypes hold around 18% of the sample.

The TCR comes from a woman between 55 and 75 years old in good health. The sample comprised blood. The sequence joins TRBV7-6 to TRBJ2-1; no confident D gene assignment can be made. The CDR3 here reads CASSLVSEITHNEQFF. The nucleotides read TGTGCCAGCAGCTTAGTGAGTGAGATTACCCACAATGAGCAGTTCTTC.